The T cell receptor (beta chain) described here comes from a study of blood T cell repertoires in COVID-19. The repertoire was sequenced with immunoSEQ multiplex PCR; TCRdb's copy has only in-frame clones and lacks some. The sample holds roughly 150,000 clones; around four fifths are singletons and the top ten take approximately 8.1%. Sequencing was carried out using peripheral blood. The TCR comes from a woman of 80 years or more with COVID-19, enrolled during active disease.

The chain's CDR3 is CASSPLANEQFF. CDR3 bases: TGTGCCAGCAGTCCCTTGGCCAATGAGCAGTTCTTC. The chain is built from TRBV12-3 or TRBV12-4 and TRBJ2-1; D call uncertain. The CDR3 contains 12 residues. Trimming shortened V by 5 bases and J by 6 bases, and 8 bases separated the two germline ends.